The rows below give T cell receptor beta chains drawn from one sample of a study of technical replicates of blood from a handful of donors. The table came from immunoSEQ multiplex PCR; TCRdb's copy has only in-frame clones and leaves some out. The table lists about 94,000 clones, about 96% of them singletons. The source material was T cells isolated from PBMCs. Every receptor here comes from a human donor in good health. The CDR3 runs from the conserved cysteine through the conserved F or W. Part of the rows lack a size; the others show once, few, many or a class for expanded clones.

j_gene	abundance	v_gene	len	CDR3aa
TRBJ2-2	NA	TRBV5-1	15	CASSWIRVSTGELFF
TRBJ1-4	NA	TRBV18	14	CASSLGQGNEKLFF
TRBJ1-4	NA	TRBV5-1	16	CASRGGSGPMREKLFF
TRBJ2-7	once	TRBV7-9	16	CASSPWGGDRTYEQYF
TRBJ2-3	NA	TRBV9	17	CASSVGRGSGAGYAQYF
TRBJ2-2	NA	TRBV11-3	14	CASSPLGGTGELFF
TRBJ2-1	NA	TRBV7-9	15	CASSSGLAGNNEQFF
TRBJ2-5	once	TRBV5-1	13	CASGPELQETQYF
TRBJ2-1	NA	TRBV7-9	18	CASSLALAGGDRDNEQFF
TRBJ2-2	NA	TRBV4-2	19	CASSLGLAGGPGNTGELFF
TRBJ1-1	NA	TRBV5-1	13	CASSFPTASEAFF
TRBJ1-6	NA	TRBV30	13	CAGTGTGMSPLHF
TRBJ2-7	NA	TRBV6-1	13	CASSVDTYYEQYF
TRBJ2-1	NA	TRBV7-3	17	CASSPPGLAGAGNEQFF
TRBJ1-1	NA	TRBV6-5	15	CASSYSHRQNTEAFF
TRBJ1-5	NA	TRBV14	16	CASSLDREVGNQPQHF
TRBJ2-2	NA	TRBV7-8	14	CASSERGNTGELFF